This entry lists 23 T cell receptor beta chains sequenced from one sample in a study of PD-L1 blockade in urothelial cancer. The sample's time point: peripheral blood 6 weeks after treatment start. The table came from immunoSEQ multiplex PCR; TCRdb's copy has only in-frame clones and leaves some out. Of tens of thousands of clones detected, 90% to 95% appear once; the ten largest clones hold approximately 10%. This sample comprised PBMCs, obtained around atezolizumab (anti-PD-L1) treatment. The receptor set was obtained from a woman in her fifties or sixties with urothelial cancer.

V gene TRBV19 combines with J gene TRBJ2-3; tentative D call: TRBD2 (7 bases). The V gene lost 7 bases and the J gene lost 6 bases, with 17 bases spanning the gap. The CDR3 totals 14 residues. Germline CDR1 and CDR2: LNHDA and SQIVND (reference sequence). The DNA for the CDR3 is TGTGCCAGTAAGGCGGGGGCGAGCTATGATACGCAGTATTTT. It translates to CASKAGASYDTQYF.

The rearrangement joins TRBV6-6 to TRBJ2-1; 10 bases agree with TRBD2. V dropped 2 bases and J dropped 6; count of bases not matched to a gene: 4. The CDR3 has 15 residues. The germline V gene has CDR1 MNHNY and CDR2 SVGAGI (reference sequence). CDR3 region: CASSYGLAGANEQFF. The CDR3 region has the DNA TGTGCCAGCAGTTACGGCCTAGCGGGGGCCAATGAGCAGTTCTTC.

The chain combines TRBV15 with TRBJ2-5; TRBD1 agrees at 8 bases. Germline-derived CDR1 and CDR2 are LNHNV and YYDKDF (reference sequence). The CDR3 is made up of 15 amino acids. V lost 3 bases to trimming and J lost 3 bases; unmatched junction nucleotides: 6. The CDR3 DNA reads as TGTGCCACCAGCAGTGGGGGGACAGGAGAAGAGACCCAGTACTTC. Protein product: CATSSGGTGEETQYF.

The CDR3 coding sequence is TGCGCCAGCAGCTTGGAGCTCGGGGCCTACGAGCAGTACTTC. It is translated as CASSLELGAYEQYF. The J gene is TRBJ2-7, the V gene TRBV5-1; TRBD2 might be the D (5 bases). CDR3 length: 14 residues. Trimming shortened V by 0 bases and J by 2 bases, and 9 bases separated the two germline ends. The germline CDR1 and CDR2 sequences are SGHRS and YFSETQ.

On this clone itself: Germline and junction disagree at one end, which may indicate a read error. CDR3 residues: CASSAWDRGKAAF. The CDR3, as DNA: TGTGCCAGCAGCGCGTGGGACAGGGGGAAAGCTGCCTTC. The rearrangement links TRBV7-9 to TRBJ1-2; TRBD1 matches 11 bases. Looked up from germline, CDR1 is SEHNR and CDR2 is FQNEAQ (reference sequence). The CDR3 length is 13 residues.

CDR3 sequence reads: CASRVTGVGEKLFF. CDR3 coding DNA: TGTGCCAGCAGAGTAACAGGGGTGGGTGAAAAACTGTTTTTT. The chain links TRBV2 to TRBJ1-4, with 7 bases identical to TRBD1. Germline assignment: CDR1 SNHLY and CDR2 FYNNEI. V shed 6 bases, J shed 7 bases, and the junction held 8 bases outside the gene matches. This CDR3 is 14 amino acids long.

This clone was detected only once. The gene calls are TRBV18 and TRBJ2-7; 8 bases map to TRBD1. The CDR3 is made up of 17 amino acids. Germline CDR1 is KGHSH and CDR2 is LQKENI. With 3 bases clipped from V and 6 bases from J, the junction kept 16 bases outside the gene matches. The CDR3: CASSPLSSGTGAGEQYF. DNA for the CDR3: TGTGCCAGCTCACCCCTGAGCTCCGGGACAGGTGCTGGCGAGCAGTACTTC. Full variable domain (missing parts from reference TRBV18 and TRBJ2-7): NAGVMQNPRHLVRRRGQEARLRCSPMKGHSHVYWYRQLPEEGLKFMVYLQKENIIDESGMPKERFSAEFPKEGPSILRIQQVVRGDSAAYFCASSPLSSGTGAGEQYFGPGTRLTVT.

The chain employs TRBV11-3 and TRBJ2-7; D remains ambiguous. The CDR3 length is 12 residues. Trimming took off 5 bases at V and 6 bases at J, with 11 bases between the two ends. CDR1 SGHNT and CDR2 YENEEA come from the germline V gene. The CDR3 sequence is CASSLDPGEQYF. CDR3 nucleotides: TGTGCCAGCAGCCTCGACCCGGGCGAGCAGTACTTC.

This chain's CDR3 is CASSDWRGDPTDTQYF. In DNA form, the CDR3 reads TGTGCCAGCAGTGACTGGCGGGGGGACCCCACAGATACGCAGTATTTT. V and J are TRBV2 and TRBJ2-3; the match to TRBD2 covers 8 bases. V gave up 3 bases and J gave up 2 bases; unmatched junction bases: 7. Looked up from germline, CDR1 is SNHLY and CDR2 is FYNNEI. CDR3 length: 16 residues. The complete variable domain, with remaining parts taken from reference TRBV2 and TRBJ2-3, reads EPEVTQTPSHQVTQMGQEVILRCVPISNHLYFYWYRQILGQKVEFLVSFYNNEISEKSEIFDDQFSVERPDGSNFTLKIRSTKLEDSAMYFCASSDWRGDPTDTQYFGPGTRLTVL.

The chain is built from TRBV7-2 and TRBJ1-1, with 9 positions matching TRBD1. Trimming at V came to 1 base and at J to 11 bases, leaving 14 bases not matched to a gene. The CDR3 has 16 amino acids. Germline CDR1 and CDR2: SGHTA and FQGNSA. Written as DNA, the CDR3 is TGTGCCAGCAGCTTAGGCCCGAGGGACAGGGCGGTATTGGCTTTCTTT. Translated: CASSLGPRDRAVLAFF.

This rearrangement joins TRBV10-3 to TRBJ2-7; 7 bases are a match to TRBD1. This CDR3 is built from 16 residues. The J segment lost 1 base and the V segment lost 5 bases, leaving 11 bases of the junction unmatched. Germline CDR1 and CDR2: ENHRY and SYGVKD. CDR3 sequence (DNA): TGTGCCATCAGTTATGGACAGGCCATTCAATCCTACGAGCAGTACTTC. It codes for CAISYGQAIQSYEQYF.

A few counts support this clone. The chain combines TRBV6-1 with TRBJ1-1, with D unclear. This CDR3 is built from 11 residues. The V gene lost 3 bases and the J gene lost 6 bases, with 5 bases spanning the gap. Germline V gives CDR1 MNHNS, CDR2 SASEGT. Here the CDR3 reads CASSDIPEAFF. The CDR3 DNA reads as TGTGCCAGCAGTGATATTCCTGAAGCTTTCTTT.

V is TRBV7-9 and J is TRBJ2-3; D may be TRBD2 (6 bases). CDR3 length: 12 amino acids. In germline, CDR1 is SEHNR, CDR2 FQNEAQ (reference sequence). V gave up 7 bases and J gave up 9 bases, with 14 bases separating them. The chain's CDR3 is CASTADGGTQYF. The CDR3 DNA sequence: TGTGCCAGCACCGCGGACGGAGGGACGCAGTATTTT.

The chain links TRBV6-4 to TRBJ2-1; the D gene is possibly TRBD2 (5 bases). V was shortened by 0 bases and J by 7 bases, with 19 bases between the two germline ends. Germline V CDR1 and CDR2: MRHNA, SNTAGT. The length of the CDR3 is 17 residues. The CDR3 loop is CASSDSTTGKLGNEQFF. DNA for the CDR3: TGTGCCAGCAGTGACTCGACTACGGGAAAGTTGGGGAATGAGCAGTTCTTC.

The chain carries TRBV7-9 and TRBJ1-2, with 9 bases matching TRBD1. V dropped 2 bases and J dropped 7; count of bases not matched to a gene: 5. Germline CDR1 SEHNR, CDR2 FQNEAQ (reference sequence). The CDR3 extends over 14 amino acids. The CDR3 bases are TGTGCCAGCAGCTTATGGGACAGGGAAATTGGCTACACCTTC. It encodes CASSLWDREIGYTF.

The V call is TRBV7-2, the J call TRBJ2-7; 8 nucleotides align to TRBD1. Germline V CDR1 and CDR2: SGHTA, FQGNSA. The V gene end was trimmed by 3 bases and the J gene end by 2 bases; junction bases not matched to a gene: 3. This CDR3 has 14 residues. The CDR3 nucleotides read TGTGCCAGCAGCTTCGGACAGGGACCCTACGAGCAGTACTTC. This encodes CASSFGQGPYEQYF.

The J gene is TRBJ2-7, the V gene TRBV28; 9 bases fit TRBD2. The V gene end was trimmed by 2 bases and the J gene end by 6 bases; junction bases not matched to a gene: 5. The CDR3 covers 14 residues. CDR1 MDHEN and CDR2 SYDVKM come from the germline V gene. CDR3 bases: TGTGCCAGCAGTTTAAGCGGGGGGCTCGGCGAGCAGTACTTC. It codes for CASSLSGGLGEQYF.

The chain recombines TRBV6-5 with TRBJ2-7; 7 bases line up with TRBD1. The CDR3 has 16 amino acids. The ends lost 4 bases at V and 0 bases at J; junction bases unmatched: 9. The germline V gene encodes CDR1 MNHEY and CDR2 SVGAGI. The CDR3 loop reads CASSSSTGQTSYEQYF. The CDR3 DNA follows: TGTGCCAGCAGTTCCTCGACAGGGCAAACCTCCTACGAGCAGTACTTC.

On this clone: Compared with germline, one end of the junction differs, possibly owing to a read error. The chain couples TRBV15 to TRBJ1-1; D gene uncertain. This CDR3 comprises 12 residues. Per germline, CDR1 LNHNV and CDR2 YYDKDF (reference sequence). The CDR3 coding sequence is TGTGCCACCAGCGGAGACCGGACTGAAGCTTTCTTT. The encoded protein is CATSGDRTEAFF.

In nucleotides, the CDR3 is TGTGCCAGCTCACCCGCGGGACAGAGTAACTATGGCTACACCTTC. Its translation is CASSPAGQSNYGYTF. V usage is TRBV18 and J usage is TRBJ1-2, with 7 nucleotides matching TRBD1. The CDR3 covers 15 residues. Per germline, CDR1 KGHSH and CDR2 LQKENI. V lost 3 bases and J lost 1; bases outside the gene matches: 5.

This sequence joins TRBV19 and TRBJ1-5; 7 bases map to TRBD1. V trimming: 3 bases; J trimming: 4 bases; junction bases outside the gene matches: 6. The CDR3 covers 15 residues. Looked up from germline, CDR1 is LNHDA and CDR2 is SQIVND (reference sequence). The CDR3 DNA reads TGTGCCAGTAGTATCGGCGACAGGGAGAATCAGCCCCAGCATTTT. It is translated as CASSIGDRENQPQHF.

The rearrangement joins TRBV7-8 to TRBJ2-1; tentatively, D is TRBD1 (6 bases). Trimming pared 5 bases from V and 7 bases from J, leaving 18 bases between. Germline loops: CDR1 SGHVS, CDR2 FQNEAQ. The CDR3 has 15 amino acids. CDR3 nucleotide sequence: TGTGCCAGCAGCCCTGGAATGGGGGCAAGGAATGAGCAGTTCTTC. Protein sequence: CASSPGMGARNEQFF.

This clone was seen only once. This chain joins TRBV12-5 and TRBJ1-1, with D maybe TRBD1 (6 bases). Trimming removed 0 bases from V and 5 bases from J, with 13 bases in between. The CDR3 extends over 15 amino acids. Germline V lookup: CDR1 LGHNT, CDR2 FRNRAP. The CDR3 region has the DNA TGTGCTAGTGGTTTGGTACTGACAGGAAGGACTGAAGCTTTCTTT. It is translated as CASGLVLTGRTEAFF.